This T cell receptor (beta chain) emerged from a study of T cell clusters in autoimmune cytopenias. Roughly 38,000 genome equivalents of blood DNA were amplified for TRB. One tube held mixed TRB-A and TRB-B primer pools for touch-down PCR. TCRdb reprocessed the multiplex PCR reads, with one entry per CDR3 protein and no DNA. The sample data list 5,500 to 6,000 distinct CDR3 sequences. Measured by frequency, this clonotype is medium-sized (0.01 to 0.1%). The data were also submitted as part of a second study, on T cell repertoires in aging, cancer and after chemotherapy. This second study notes: Donor ages fell into six groups from 30 or younger up to 70 or older.

The origin of this receptor is a human donor in good health. Sequences were obtained from peripheral blood.

The CDR3 here is CASRPGTSAGEQFF. This chain links TRBV6-6 with TRBJ2-1; absent DNA, TCRdb's TRBD1 call cannot be checked. Germline values: CDR1 MNHNY, CDR2 SVGAGI (reference sequence). The CDR3 totals 14 residues.